A selection of T cell receptor beta chains follows, all from one sample in a study of blood T cell repertoires in COVID-19. The protocol was immunoSEQ multiplex PCR, while the TCRdb copy is restricted to in-frame clones and leaves out a portion. The sample contains some 230,000 clones, about 81% of which appear only once. Sequenced sample: peripheral blood. The source of these receptors is a woman aged 80 or over with COVID-19, enrolled during active disease. Both conserved end residues are part of each CDR3. D genes are given only for firm matches.

>TRBJ2-4|TRBV19|-
CASSIGPGGKIAKNIQYF
>TRBJ2-2|TRBV18|TRBD2
CASSPRKTSPLNTGELFF
>TRBJ1-5|TRBV18|TRBD1
CASSSVRQGDQPQHF
>TRBJ1-5|TRBV6-2/TRBV6-3|TRBD1
CASSPSQGAGNQPQHF
>TRBJ1-2|TRBV29-1|-
CSVPWGGYGYTF
>TRBJ2-1|TRBV19|TRBD2
CASTPRGGNEQFF
>TRBJ2-5|TRBV4-3|TRBD2
CASSHSGLAEEIQYF
>TRBJ1-4|TRBV6-5|-
CASSYGGGGNEKLFF
>TRBJ2-5|TRBV7-2|TRBD2
CASSPASGGETQYF
>TRBJ1-6|TRBV18|-
CASSSDRKNSPLHF
>TRBJ2-1|TRBV10-2|TRBD2
CASNPTSGGLQFF
>TRBJ1-4|TRBV19|-
CASSGQKVEKLFF
>TRBJ1-3|TRBV30|-
CAWKFSGGGNTIYF
>TRBJ2-1|TRBV3-1/TRBV3-2|TRBD2
CASSLGLAGEREQFF
>TRBJ2-1|TRBV5-4|-
CASSLGLYNEQFF
>TRBJ2-5|TRBV14|TRBD2
CASSPYGLARETQYF
>TRBJ1-1|TRBV2|-
CASRPDRAKNTEAFF
>TRBJ2-6|TRBV19|-
CASSQGGGSNVLTF
>TRBJ2-3|TRBV12-2|-
CASRCGGGGRGTDTQYF
>TRBJ1-5|TRBV15|-
CATSSGGGRNQPQHF
>TRBJ1-3|TRBV15|-
CATSRGAVNSGNTIYF
>TRBJ2-5|TRBV29-1|-
CSVVAGPETQYF
>TRBJ1-5|TRBV27|-
CASSLYGASNQPQHF
>TRBJ2-7|TRBV6-5|TRBD1
CASRGTGRYEQYF
>TRBJ2-7|TRBV7-2|-
CASSLAARPVPPYEQYF
>TRBJ1-6|TRBV9|-
CASSVGGLWSPLHF
>TRBJ2-4|TRBV10-2|-
CASSDPGSKNIQYF
>TRBJ2-2|TRBV5-1|-
CASRARGVTGELFF
>TRBJ2-7|TRBV5-1|-
CASSLGPGGRSYEQYF
>TRBJ1-3|TRBV24-1|TRBD1
CATSDLPGGVLYGNTIYF
>TRBJ1-5|TRBV19|-
CASSPAGTRPQHF
>TRBJ2-3|TRBV7-3|-
CASSPTGTTDTQYF
>TRBJ1-5|TRBV19|-
CASTDGTGAGPQHF
>TRBJ1-2|TRBV19|-
CAARSARGPWGYTF
>TRBJ1-1|TRBV7-8|-
CASGLGNTEAFF
>TRBJ1-2|TRBV28|-
CASSSGGTGDGYTF
>TRBJ2-5|TRBV7-2|-
CASSLTAVIETQYF
>TRBJ1-5|TRBV4-2|-
CASSQDPGRGGNQPQHF
>TRBJ2-3|TRBV6-5|-
CASSKTAPIKYF
>TRBJ2-1|TRBV5-5|TRBD2
CASSLPSGSLNEQFF
>TRBJ1-5|TRBV2|TRBD1
CASQGQGPQPQHF
>TRBJ1-5|TRBV19|-
CASSLQGRQPQHF
>TRBJ1-2|TRBV6-5|TRBD1
CASMRTGGYGYTF
>TRBJ2-2|TRBV11-2|-
CASSLDGATWELFF
>TRBJ2-1|TRBV5-1|-
CASSLADAGEQFF
>TRBJ1-2|TRBV28|-
CASSLDSYGYTF
>TRBJ2-2|TRBV5-1|TRBD2
CASSLGLALTGELFF
>TRBJ1-2|TRBV7-9|-
CASSQNYGYTF
>TRBJ1-6|TRBV14|-
CASSQDDGRSSPLHF
>TRBJ2-1|TRBV24-1|-
CATSEGGEHEQFF
>TRBJ1-5|TRBV4-3|-
CASSQDVGLYGTQPQHF
>TRBJ2-7|TRBV7-9|TRBD2
CASSQRGLADREQYF
>TRBJ1-2|TRBV28|-
CASSFRGNGYTF
>TRBJ2-3|TRBV21-1|-
CASSKVTSGPGSPDTQYF
>TRBJ1-2|TRBV13|-
CASSHRVYYGYTF
>TRBJ1-1|TRBV7-3|TRBD1
CASSLTGDTEAFF